The next 16 T cell receptor beta chains were all read from a single sample in a study of T cell responses to AZD1222 COVID-19 vaccine. Profiling relied on immunoSEQ multiplex PCR, and the TCRdb table lists in-frame clones only, not all of them. The sample lists approximately 110,000 clones, 85% to 90% occurring once. The starting material was peripheral blood, obtained 28 days after the second AZD1222 dose. These receptors all come from an adult who received the AZD1222 COVID-19 vaccine.

The chain carries TRBV10-3 and TRBJ2-2, with a tentative D call TRBD1 (6 bases). V was cut by 10 bases and J by 0 bases, with 12 bases left in between. The CDR3 length is 14 residues. Germline CDR1 is ENHRY and CDR2 is SYGVKD. CDR3 DNA: TGTGCCACCCAACAGGGATCGAACACCGGGGAGCTGTTTTTT. It translates to CATQQGSNTGELFF.

The V call is TRBV29-1, the J call TRBJ1-2; 9 bases are a match to TRBD1. This CDR3 comprises 14 residues. J gave up 4 bases and V 3 bases, and 6 bases lay outside the gene matches. CDR1 and CDR2 from the germline V gene are SQVTM and ANQGSEA. CDR3 DNA sequence: TGCAGCGTTGAGAGACAGGGGGAGGGCTATGGCTACACCTTC. This encodes CSVERQGEGYGYTF.

The chain combines TRBV12-1 with TRBJ1-2; TRBD1, the D gene given by the table, was not confirmed from the DNA. TRBV12-1 is deemed a pseudogene. The CDR3 loop spans 18 amino acids. The CDR3 here is CASSLIGQGRASNYGYTF. CDR3 in DNA: TGTGCCAGCAGCTTGATAGGACAGGGGAGAGCCAGTAACTATGGCTACACCTTC.

The J gene is TRBJ2-1, the V gene TRBV18; 11 bases are shared with TRBD2. CDR3 length: 14 amino acids. Germline V CDR1 and CDR2: KGHSH, LQKENI. The V and J ends lost 2 bases and 8 bases, in that order; junction bases with no gene match: 2. The CDR3 here is CASSPSSGGYEQFF. CDR3 in DNA: TGTGCCAGCTCACCATCTAGCGGGGGGTATGAGCAGTTCTTC.

This chain uses TRBV20-1 with TRBJ1-2; no clear D. The CDR3 is 11 residues long. CDR1 is DFQATT and CDR2 is SNEGSKA in the germline V gene (reference sequence). V was pared by 3 bases and J by 4 bases, with 6 bases between. This CDR3 is CSASISYGYTF. For the CDR3, the DNA is TGCAGTGCTAGTATTAGCTATGGCTACACCTTC.

The chain joins TRBV15 to TRBJ2-1, with D possibly being TRBD2 (5 bases). The CDR3 has 15 residues. Germline CDR1 reads LNHNV; CDR2 reads YYDKDF (reference sequence). Trimming took 3 bases from V and 1 from J, leaving 10 bases between them. CDR3 in DNA: TGTGCCACCAGCAGTTCGGGGATGTCCTACAATGAGCAGTTCTTC. Translation: CATSSSGMSYNEQFF.

This CDR3 reads CASSLAGQGSYEQYF. CDR3 coding DNA: TGTGCCAGCAGCTTGGCTGGACAGGGCTCCTACGAGCAGTACTTC. The V call is TRBV5-5, the J call TRBJ2-7; 8 bases align to TRBD1. Germline V lookup: CDR1 SGHKS, CDR2 YYEKEE (reference sequence). The CDR3 spans 15 residues. Unmatched junction bases numbered 2, after V lost 0 bases and J lost 0 bases.

The J gene is TRBJ2-7, the V gene TRBV18; 10 bases are shared with TRBD1. Germline assignment: CDR1 KGHSH and CDR2 LQKENI. CDR3 length equals 14 residues. Unmatched junction bases numbered 2, after V lost 4 bases and J lost 2 bases. Here the CDR3 reads CASSLGQGAYEQYF. DNA for the CDR3: TGTGCCAGCTCACTCGGACAGGGGGCCTACGAGCAGTACTTC.

This clone has more than one count but fewer than ten. The chain couples TRBV5-5 to TRBJ1-1; D uncertain. The germline gives CDR1 SGHKS, CDR2 YYEKEE (reference sequence). There are 13 residues in the CDR3. With 1 base removed from V and 1 base from J, the gap between germline ends came to 5 bases. CDR3 DNA: TGTGCCAGCAGCTTGCAGGAGAACACTGAAGCTTTCTTT. Translated: CASSLQENTEAFF. Full variable domain (outside the CDR3, taken from reference TRBV5-5 and TRBJ1-1): DAGVTQSPTHLIKTRGQQVTLRCSPISGHKSVSWYQQVLGQGPQFIFQYYEKEERGRGNFPDRFSARQFPNYSSELNVNALLLGDSALYLCASSLQENTEAFFGQGTRLTVV.

The chain joins TRBV6-5 to TRBJ1-2; maybe TRBD1 (6 bases). CDR3 length: 12 amino acids. With 6 bases removed from V and 8 bases from J, the gap between germline ends came to 13 bases. The V gene's germline CDR1 is MNHEY and CDR2 SVGAGI. The CDR3 DNA sequence: TGTGCCAGCAGAGTACAGGGAGCAGGCTACACCTTC. Translation: CASRVQGAGYTF.

The chain uses TRBV6-5 and TRBJ1-1; D remains ambiguous. The germline gives CDR1 MNHEY, CDR2 SVGAGI. The ends were cut back, 0 bases at V and 5 bases at J, with 16 bases in the middle. The CDR3 has 16 residues. The CDR3 bases are TGTGCCAGCAGTTACTCGTTTCAAACCGGGTTAACTGAAGCTTTCTTT. It translates to CASSYSFQTGLTEAFF.

In this sample, this clone turned up once. J is TRBJ2-7 and V is TRBV15, with 7 bases fitting TRBD1. CDR3 size: 16 residues. The ends lost 0 bases at V and 5 bases at J; junction bases unmatched: 10. CDR1 is LNHNV, CDR2 YYDKDF, per germline (reference sequence). CDR3: CATSRDLGQPNNEQYF. The CDR3 DNA follows: TGTGCCACCAGCAGAGATCTGGGACAGCCTAACAACGAGCAGTACTTC.

This clone was observed a few times. The chain carries TRBV7-9 and TRBJ1-3; D is ambiguous. Trimming pared 8 bases from V and 8 bases from J, leaving 19 bases between. Germline assignment: CDR1 SEHNR and CDR2 FQNEAQ (reference sequence). CDR3 length equals 14 residues. The CDR3 sequence is CASGSRIAVYTIYF. Written as DNA, the CDR3 is TGTGCCAGCGGGTCGCGGATCGCAGTGTACACCATATATTTT.

The chain is built from TRBV7-2 and TRBJ1-2; D uncertain. There are 13 residues in the CDR3. Per the germline V gene, CDR1 is SGHTA and CDR2 is FQGNSA. Trimming shortened V by 6 bases and J by 4 bases, and 12 bases separated the two germline ends. CDR3 sequence: CASSPKVPYGYTF. CDR3 sequence (DNA): TGTGCCAGCAGTCCTAAGGTACCCTATGGCTACACCTTC.

The V gene is TRBV10-3, the J gene TRBJ1-3, with D perhaps TRBD1 (6 bases). V lost 3 bases, J lost 0 bases, and 12 bases lay in between. The CDR3 runs to 16 residues. Germline V CDR1 and CDR2: ENHRY, SYGVKD. CDR3 residues: CAISDWGHPSGNTIYF. The CDR3 DNA reads as TGTGCCATCAGTGATTGGGGACATCCCTCTGGAAACACCATATATTTT.

V and J are TRBV7-8 and TRBJ2-1, with D maybe TRBD2 (7 bases). V was pared by 8 bases and J by 6 bases, with 17 bases between. This CDR3 spans 14 amino acids. The germline CDR1 and CDR2 sequences are SGHVS and FQNEAQ. As DNA, the CDR3 is TGTGCCAGCGCCACCGGGGGGCCCAGCAATGAGCAGTTCTTC. It codes for CASATGGPSNEQFF.